These T cell receptor beta chains were read from a single sample in a study of cytomegalovirus exposure and HLA in healthy donors. Using immunoSEQ multiplex PCR, the repertoire was profiled, and TCRdb retains in-frame clones only, with some absent. The table records 150,000 to 200,000 clones, around 80% of them present only once. Material: PBMCs. These receptors were collected from a woman aged 45-65 years in good health and CMV-seropositive. Each CDR3 is given with its conserved first and last residue. Not every row has a clone size; where given, it reads once, few, many or a size class.

V gene,clone size,CDR3 protein
TRBV10-3,.,CAISGGGQEKLFF
TRBV5-5,once,CASSLGQLYNSPLHF
TRBV7-9,.,CASILGGSTGELFF
TRBV5-5,.,CASSLASAAGGYGYTF
TRBV2,.,CASRPSLWGREEKLFF
TRBV28,.,CASRTMKGGFNYGYTF
TRBV29-1,.,CSVDLGRTEAFF
TRBV7-3,.,CASSAQGTYGYTF
TRBV6-5,once,CASSWDSPSGANVLTF
TRBV4-1,.,CASSQDGSGIQETQYF
TRBV4-3,.,CASSLRDSRSPLHF
TRBV7-2,.,CASSVTGRRNTEAFF
TRBV5-4,.,CASRQDRSTDTQYF
TRBV7-8,few,CASSLARSEPQHF
TRBV5-1,.,CASSFSTSGTYEQYF
TRBV14,.,CASSRNYRTAEAQYF
TRBV6-1,.,CASKQGNYGYTF
TRBV9,.,CASSVWDSLSGNTIYF
TRBV23-1,.,CASSQSGGTGLYGYTF
TRBV2,.,CASTAFLTGALSPLHF
TRBV28,.,CASRDRGTNTIYF
TRBV7-8,.,CASSLVRWGGQPQHF
TRBV19,.,CASTARGRASNQPQHF
TRBV7-2,.,CASRSTGSFDNEQFF
TRBV5-5,few,CASSLYGDSGELFF
TRBV28,.,CASSSILGQRGTDTQYF
TRBV18,.,CASSPPGQQETQYF
TRBV5-4,.,CASSVSTGSGNTIYF
TRBV7-2,.,CASSSPGGAYEQYF
TRBV23-1,.,CASSQSIRGVLYEQYF
TRBV5-4,.,CASSAPRDRGLEQYF
TRBV10-3,.,CAISPRQTSTDTQYF
TRBV28,.,CASSSYKSDRPPWNTIYF
TRBV15,.,CATSRTGSSYEQYF
TRBV6-1,few,CASRPGLSTGELFF
TRBV18,.,CASSPVTGETSGANVLTF
TRBV7-9,.,CASSPTRQGWGEKLFF
TRBV6-1,.,CASSTNSGQAYEQYF
TRBV6-5,.,CASTDLRTGDGYTF
TRBV7-9,.,CSSSFETGDGYTF
TRBV7-2,.,CASSRLAGGISSYNEQFF
TRBV28,.,CANYRLFYGYTF
TRBV6-1,once,CASDRDRHGYTF
TRBV2,.,CAGLGQGAFGELFF
TRBV19,.,CASSVLGLDNEQFF
TRBV27,.,CASSLSGTGYYGYTF
TRBV28,.,CASSLMAGVGYTF
TRBV7-2,.,CASRRQTTEAFF
TRBV7-9,.,CASSRTGTGVQPQHF
TRBV4-2,.,CASSQTASSYEQYF
TRBV9,.,CASRQGEHYGYTF
TRBV28,.,CASSFLADTQYF
TRBV7-3,.,CASSSMTSTDTQYF